The 23 T cell receptor beta chains reported below all come from one sample, sequenced in a study of response to subunit inactivated influenza vaccine. A single record per CDR3 protein comes from TCRdb applying MiXCR to the RT-PCR reads. In the table there are over 650,000 distinct CDR3 sequences, about 18% of which are singletons. Sequenced here: PBMCs from blood, sampled around 5 days after vaccination. The receptors were sampled from a man in his fifties who received an inactivated influenza vaccine.

The chain employs TRBV14 and TRBJ2-7; TRBD2 matches 7 bases. This CDR3 region has 16 residues. V lost 1 base to trimming and J lost 1 base; unmatched junction nucleotides: 7. Germline values: CDR1 SGHDN, CDR2 FVKESK. CDR3 nucleotide sequence: TGTGCCAGCAGCCAAGGTGGTCTAGCGGTTTCCTACGAGCAGTACTTC. Translated, it gives CASSQGGLAVSYEQYF. The full variable domain, completed using reference TRBV14 and TRBJ2-7, is EAGVTQFPSHSVIEKGQTVTLRCDPISGHDNLYWYRRVMGKEIKFLLHFVKESKQDESGMPNNRFLAERTGGTYSTLKVQPAELEDSGVYFCASSQGGLAVSYEQYFGPGTRLTVT.

The rearrangement links TRBV5-6 to TRBJ2-5; no definite D call. Germline V gene lookup returns CDR1 SGHDT and CDR2 YYEEEE. The ends were cut back, 4 bases at V and 1 base at J, with 8 bases in the middle. CDR3 length: 13 amino acids. The CDR3 loop reads CASSSTLQETQYF. In nucleotides, the CDR3 is TGTGCCAGCAGCAGTACCCTCCAAGAGACCCAGTACTTC.

This clonotype occurred a few times. This rearrangement joins TRBV29-1 to TRBJ2-7, with unresolved D. The germline V gene has CDR1 SQVTM and CDR2 ANQGSEA. Trimming took off 3 bases at V and 6 bases at J, with 12 bases between the two ends. The CDR3 has 12 amino acids. CDR3 sequence (DNA): TGCAGCGTTGATCTTGGTTATCGCGAGCAGTACTTC. Amino acid sequence: CSVDLGYREQYF.

This clonotype was observed once. The chain has TRBV11-2 and TRBJ1-6, with D uncertain. The germline gives CDR1 SGHAT, CDR2 FQNNGV. The CDR3 runs 14 residues. Trimming left V 1 base short and J 4 bases short, with 5 bases between. CDR3 in DNA: TGTGCCAGCAGCTTAGGCCGGTATAATTCACCCCTCCACTTT. Translated: CASSLGRYNSPLHF.

The chain carries TRBV28 and TRBJ1-4, with D possibly matching TRBD1 (5 bases). V was cut by 2 bases and J by 11 bases, with 15 bases left in between. The CDR3 spans 14 residues. Germline CDR1 is MDHEN and CDR2 is SYDVKM. The CDR3 DNA reads TGTGCCAGCAGTTTAACCGGGGGAGAAGGGAAACTGTTTTTT. Translated, it gives CASSLTGGEGKLFF.

At least ten counts were recorded for this clonotype. The chain joins TRBV20-1 to TRBJ1-5, with D perhaps TRBD1 (6 bases). V was clipped by 4 bases and J by 4 bases, with 17 bases between them. This CDR3 comprises 15 residues. The germline V gene encodes CDR1 DFQATT and CDR2 SNEGSKA (reference sequence). DNA of the CDR3: TGCAGTGCTATTGGACAGCCGGCCCCAAATCAGCCCCAGCATTTT. Its protein product is CSAIGQPAPNQPQHF.

The V gene is TRBV28, the J gene TRBJ2-2; 11 bases agree with TRBD2. V dropped 4 bases and J dropped 6; count of bases not matched to a gene: 7. Germline CDR1 MDHEN, CDR2 SYDVKM. The CDR3 is made up of 16 amino acids. In DNA form, the CDR3 reads TGTGCCAGCAGTTCTTATAGCGGGGGGGCCCCCGGGGAGCTGTTTTTT. Protein product: CASSSYSGGAPGELFF.

This clonotype was counted ten times or more. The chain joins TRBV20-1 to TRBJ2-3; TRBD1 or TRBD2 may be the D gene (6 bases each). CDR1 and CDR2 (germline): DFQATT, SNEGSKA (reference sequence). The CDR3 length is 14 residues. V dropped 5 bases and J dropped 4 bases, with 16 bases sitting between them. In nucleotides, the CDR3 is TGCAGTGCTTATACCGGGGGCTCCCCAGATACGCAGTATTTT. This gives the protein CSAYTGGSPDTQYF.

This clonotype was seen a few times. The rearrangement joins TRBV5-1 to TRBJ2-5, with D unresolved. Trimming stripped 7 bases from V and 5 bases from J, with 21 bases between. This CDR3 has 15 residues. Germline CDR1 reads SGHRS; CDR2 reads YFSETQ. The CDR3 sequence: CASGPQQPSQETQYF. The CDR3 DNA follows: TGCGCCAGCGGCCCGCAACAGCCGAGTCAGGAGACCCAGTACTTC. The full variable domain, completed using reference TRBV5-1 and TRBJ2-5, is KAGVTQTPRYLIKTRGQQVTLSCSPISGHRSVSWYQQTPGQGLQFLFEYFSETQRNKGNFPGRFSGRQFSNSRSEMNVSTLELGDSALYLCASGPQQPSQETQYFGPGTRLLVL.

V and J are TRBV11-1 and TRBJ2-3; 14 nucleotides align to TRBD2. V shed 5 bases and J 2 bases; nucleotides not matched to a gene: 9. The CDR3 covers 18 residues. Germline CDR1 and CDR2: SGHAT and FQDESV (reference sequence). The CDR3 bases are TGTGCCAGCAGCATGACTAGCGGGAGGGCCTCTTACACAGATACGCAGTATTTT. It specifies CASSMTSGRASYTDTQYF.

This chain links TRBV10-3 with TRBJ1-2; maybe TRBD1 (6 bases). V lost 4 bases and J lost 4, with 19 bases in between. This CDR3 region has 16 residues. CDR1 and CDR2 from the germline V gene are ENHRY and SYGVKD. The CDR3 nucleotides read TGTGCCATCAGTGGGGCCCAGGGGCACGCAGGCTATGGCTACACCTTC. Translating it yields CAISGAQGHAGYGYTF.

The rearrangement uses TRBV3-1 and TRBJ2-7; TRBD2 matches at 11 bases. V dropped 4 bases and J dropped 7; count of bases not matched to a gene: 9. This CDR3 is built from 15 residues. Germline V gives CDR1 LGHDT, CDR2 YNNKEL (reference sequence). CDR3 residues: CASSRGTSGFEEQYF. The CDR3, as DNA: TGTGCCAGCAGCCGCGGGACTAGCGGTTTCGAGGAGCAGTACTTC.

This clonotype has more than one count but fewer than ten. This rearrangement joins TRBV20-1 to TRBJ2-7; TRBD2 is a possible D gene (5 bases). From germline, CDR1 is DFQATT and CDR2 SNEGSKA (reference sequence). V lost 2 bases and J 4 bases, leaving 9 bases between the germline ends. This CDR3 is built from 12 residues. The CDR3 loop reads CSARWTSYEQYF. The CDR3 bases are TGCAGTGCTAGATGGACTTCTTACGAGCAGTACTTC.

The chain couples TRBV6-2 or TRBV6-3 to TRBJ2-7, with no clear D. Germline V gene data show CDR1 as MNHEY and CDR2 as SVGEGT. CDR3 length: 13 amino acids. Trimming took off 0 bases at V and 3 bases at J, with 6 bases between the two ends. In DNA form, the CDR3 reads TGTGCCAGCAGTTACTCATGGTACTACGAGCAGTACTTC. Translating it yields CASSYSWYYEQYF.

This chain connects TRBV10-3 to TRBJ2-1; TRBD1 or TRBD2 may be the D gene (6 bases each). CDR1 and CDR2 (germline): ENHRY, SYGVKD. Deletions cut 9 bases from V and 5 bases from J, with 17 bases between. This CDR3 has 14 amino acids. CDR3 in amino acids: CAIKGGSGHNEQFF. CDR3 sequence (DNA): TGTGCCATTAAGGGGGGTAGTGGTCACAATGAGCAGTTCTTC.

This clonotype showed up just a few times. The chain uses TRBV12-3 or TRBV12-4 and TRBJ1-1, with D possibly TRBD1 on 5 matching bases. Trimming removed 8 bases at V and 0 bases at J, with 7 bases between. The CDR3 totals 12 residues. CDR3 nucleotide sequence: TGTGCCAGCGACAGATTGAACACTGAAGCTTTCTTT. Translation gives CASDRLNTEAFF.

This clonotype appeared a few times. The rearrangement links TRBV7-2 to TRBJ2-7, with D possibly being TRBD2 (6 bases). Germline lookup yields CDR1 SGHTA and CDR2 FQGNSA. This CDR3 is 14 amino acids long. V was pared by 5 bases and J by 4 bases, with 15 bases between. The CDR3 DNA reads TGTGCCAGCAGCACGCTGAACGGGGGTTACGAGCAGTACTTC. Translation: CASSTLNGGYEQYF.

This clonotype was counted only a few times. The rearrangement uses TRBV15 and TRBJ1-4, with 7 bases identical to TRBD1. Germline lookup yields CDR1 LNHNV and CDR2 YYDKDF (reference sequence). Trimming at V came to 0 bases and at J to 11 bases, leaving 9 bases not matched to a gene. The CDR3 totals 15 residues. The CDR3 DNA reads TGTGCCACCAGCAGAGATCGCAACAGGGGACGTAAACTGTTTTTT. Its translation is CATSRDRNRGRKLFF.

The chain couples TRBV12-3 or TRBV12-4 to TRBJ1-6; tentative D call: TRBD1 (5 bases). Trimming took off 4 bases at V and 7 bases at J, with 14 bases between the two ends. The CDR3 contains 15 residues. The CDR3 DNA reads TGTGCCAGCAGTTCCCTCTGGGGGTTAAATTCACCCCTCCACTTT. Its translation: CASSSLWGLNSPLHF.

This clonotype was counted only a few times. The rearrangement uses TRBV2 and TRBJ2-2; 8 bases match TRBD1. The germline CDR1 and CDR2 sequences are SNHLY and FYNNEI. V was clipped by 6 bases and J by 6 bases; unmatched bases: 3. CDR3 length equals 13 residues. In nucleotides, the CDR3 is TGTGCCAGCAGGAAACAGGGGGCCGGGGAGCTGTTTTTT. Translated, it gives CASRKQGAGELFF.

The table lists this clonotype with a few counts. The V call is TRBV20-1, the J call TRBJ2-5, with 9 bases that match TRBD1. V shed 2 bases and J 4 bases; nucleotides not matched to a gene: 2. Germline values: CDR1 DFQATT, CDR2 SNEGSKA (reference sequence). This CDR3 has 13 amino acids. The CDR3 region is CSARKGQGETQYF. The CDR3 DNA reads TGCAGTGCTAGAAAGGGACAGGGAGAGACCCAGTACTTC.

This clonotype was seen only once. One end of the junction fails to match germline, which may point to a read error. This chain uses TRBV7-2 with TRBJ2-1; no reliable D call. This CDR3 has 14 amino acids. Looked up from germline, CDR1 is SGHTA and CDR2 is FQGNSA. The DNA of the CDR3 is TGTGGCAGCAGCCTACGCCGGTTGGGTAGTGAGCAGTTCTTC. It codes for CGSSLRRLGSEQFF.

The chain employs TRBV12-3 or TRBV12-4 and TRBJ1-1, with 11 nucleotides matching TRBD1. Trimming cost V 6 bases and J 5 bases; bases outside gene matches: 5. CDR3 size: 14 residues. Here the CDR3 DNA reads TGTGCCAGCAGACTGGGGACAGGGGGGACTGAAGCTTTCTTT. Amino acids: CASRLGTGGTEAFF.